This T cell receptor beta chain was sequenced during a study of PD-L1 blockade in urothelial cancer. This clone was seen once. The table came from immunoSEQ multiplex PCR; TCRdb's copy has only in-frame clones and leaves some out. The data show tens of thousands of clones, roughly 84% seen once. Noted time point: pretreatment peripheral blood. Germline V gene lookup returns CDR1 MNHEY and CDR2 SVGAGI. V was clipped by 8 bases and J by 7 bases; unmatched bases: 9. The CDR3 spans 14 residues. The sequence came from an older woman with urothelial cancer. This material consisted of PBMCs, taken around atezolizumab (anti-PD-L1) treatment. The rearrangement uses TRBV6-5 and TRBJ2-2; TRBD2 agrees at 8 bases. CDR3 sequence reads: CASYGGREDGELFF. In nucleotides, the CDR3 is TGTGCCAGCTATGGGGGGCGGGAGGACGGGGAGCTGTTTTTT.